This entry lists 13 T cell receptor beta chains sequenced from one sample in a study of T cell responses to AZD1222 COVID-19 vaccine. The repertoire was sequenced with immunoSEQ multiplex PCR; TCRdb's copy has only in-frame clones and lacks some. Of tens of thousands of clones listed, about nine tenths were seen once; the top ten hold more than 2.5%. The sequencing used peripheral blood, collected 28 days after the second AZD1222 dose. The receptors derive from an adult who received the AZD1222 COVID-19 vaccine.

V gene TRBV3-1 (or the pseudogene TRBV3-2) combines with J gene TRBJ1-6; D not resolved. The V end was cut by 3 bases, the J end by 10 bases, with 10 bases between. Germline V gene lookup returns CDR1 LGHDT and CDR2 YNNKEL (reference sequence). This CDR3 comprises 13 residues. For the CDR3, the DNA is TGTGCCAGCAGCCAGGGCATAGGCTCACCCCTCCACTTT. Its translation is CASSQGIGSPLHF.

The chain recombines TRBV11-2 with TRBJ1-3, with a tentative D call TRBD1 (5 bases). V gave up 5 bases and J gave up 4 bases, with 15 bases separating them. The CDR3 consists of 15 residues. Germline V CDR1 and CDR2: SGHAT, FQNNGV. This CDR3 reads CASSRAGEFGNTIYF. CDR3 bases: TGTGCCAGCAGCCGCGCGGGGGAATTCGGAAACACCATATATTTT.

The rearrangement uses TRBV27 and TRBJ1-4; maybe TRBD1 (5 bases). This CDR3 is built from 12 residues. The V and J ends lost 6 bases and 10 bases respectively, with 12 bases between them. Germline CDR1 MNHEY, CDR2 SMNVEV (reference sequence). DNA for the CDR3: TGTGCCAGCAGCCCCCCCGGGGGAAAACTGTTTTTT. It translates to CASSPPGGKLFF.

The V call is TRBV18, the J call TRBJ1-6; TRBD1 is a possible D gene (5 bases). The CDR3 is 15 residues long. Germline V gene sequence: CDR1 KGHSH, CDR2 LQKENI. V lost 1 base to trimming and J lost 8 bases, with 12 bases between them. CDR3 coding DNA: TGTGCCAGCTCACCACGACAGCGAGGGGATTCACCCCTCCACTTT. Translation: CASSPRQRGDSPLHF. Using reference TRBV18 and TRBJ1-6 for the parts outside the CDR3, the full variable domain is NAGVMQNPRHLVRRRGQEARLRCSPMKGHSHVYWYRQLPEEGLKFMVYLQKENIIDESGMPKERFSAEFPKEGPSILRIQQVVRGDSAAYFCASSPRQRGDSPLHFGNGTRLTVT.

This sequence joins TRBV10-3 and TRBJ1-1, with 7 nucleotides matching TRBD1. Looked up from germline, CDR1 is ENHRY and CDR2 is SYGVKD. The V gene end was trimmed by 11 bases and the J gene end by 0 bases; junction bases not matched to a gene: 12. The length of the CDR3 is 15 residues. The CDR3 sequence: CAVQGGRGLNTEAFF. As DNA, the CDR3 is TGTGCCGTCCAGGGGGGCAGGGGCCTGAACACTGAAGCTTTCTTT.

This sequence joins TRBV28 and TRBJ2-7; 10 nucleotides match TRBD1. The J segment lost 7 bases and the V segment lost 6 bases, leaving 9 bases of the junction unmatched. The length of the CDR3 is 14 residues. Germline CDR1 and CDR2: MDHEN and SYDVKM. The CDR3 region has the DNA TGTGCCAGCAGACCCGGGACAGGGGTCTTGGAGCAGTACTTC. It specifies CASRPGTGVLEQYF.

This chain connects TRBV9 to TRBJ2-3, with D unclear. There are 13 residues in the CDR3. CDR1 is SGDLS and CDR2 is YYNGEE in the germline V gene. V was cut by 4 bases and J by 0 bases, with 6 bases left in between. CDR3 region: CASSPASTDTQYF. CDR3 bases: TGTGCCAGCAGCCCGGCTAGCACAGATACGCAGTATTTT.

The chain uses TRBV9 and TRBJ1-5; D call uncertain. Trimming took 0 bases from V and 6 from J, leaving 7 bases between them. There are 13 residues in the CDR3. Looked up from germline, CDR1 is SGDLS and CDR2 is YYNGEE. Written as DNA, the CDR3 is TGTGCCAGCAGCGTAGGCTCGGGTCAGCCCCAGCATTTT. It specifies CASSVGSGQPQHF.

The rearrangement uses TRBV7-6 and TRBJ2-7; tentatively, D is TRBD1 (5 bases). This CDR3 comprises 14 residues. Between the trimmed V and J ends, which lost 2 bases and 6 bases, there was a span of 14 bases. Germline V gene lookup returns CDR1 SGHVS and CDR2 FNYEAQ. In DNA, the CDR3 is TGTGCCAGCAGCTTATGGGGCGTGGTGGGCGAGCAGTACTTC. Its protein product is CASSLWGVVGEQYF.

The chain recombines TRBV7-2 with TRBJ2-2; TRBD1 is a possible D gene (5 bases). The CDR3 has 17 residues. From germline, CDR1 is SGHTA and CDR2 FQGNSA. V gave up 0 bases and J gave up 4 bases, with 15 bases separating them. In nucleotides, the CDR3 is TGTGCCAGCAGCTTAGCGCTTCCCAGGGTAGCCACCGGGGAGCTGTTTTTT. The encoded protein is CASSLALPRVATGELFF.

This chain links TRBV18 with TRBJ2-2; TRBD1 is a possible D gene (5 bases). The ends were cut back, 5 bases at V and 3 bases at J, with 16 bases in the middle. This CDR3 comprises 16 residues. Per germline, CDR1 KGHSH and CDR2 LQKENI. In DNA, the CDR3 is TGTGCCAGCTCAGATTCGGACACGGGTTACACCGGGGAGCTGTTTTTT. This encodes CASSDSDTGYTGELFF. Together with reference TRBV18 and TRBJ2-2, the CDR3 gives the full variable domain: NAGVMQNPRHLVRRRGQEARLRCSPMKGHSHVYWYRQLPEEGLKFMVYLQKENIIDESGMPKERFSAEFPKEGPSILRIQQVVRGDSAAYFCASSDSDTGYTGELFFGEGSRLTVL.

The genes are TRBV7-9 and TRBJ2-7; D is undetermined. There are 15 residues in the CDR3. Trimming left V 5 bases short and J 2 bases short, with 16 bases between. CDR1 is SEHNR and CDR2 is FQNEAQ in the germline V gene (reference sequence). The DNA for the CDR3 is TGTGCCAGCAGCCCTTTAAGGCAGACTCCCTACGAGCAGTACTTC. Translated, it gives CASSPLRQTPYEQYF.

The chain combines TRBV7-3 with TRBJ1-4; D remains unclear. The V and J ends lost 2 bases and 2 bases respectively, with 6 bases between them. Germline CDR1 reads SGHTA; CDR2 reads FQGTGA. The CDR3 spans 14 residues. CDR3 loop: CASSLHLTNEKLFF. The CDR3 bases are TGTGCCAGCAGCTTACATCTGACTAATGAAAAACTGTTTTTT.